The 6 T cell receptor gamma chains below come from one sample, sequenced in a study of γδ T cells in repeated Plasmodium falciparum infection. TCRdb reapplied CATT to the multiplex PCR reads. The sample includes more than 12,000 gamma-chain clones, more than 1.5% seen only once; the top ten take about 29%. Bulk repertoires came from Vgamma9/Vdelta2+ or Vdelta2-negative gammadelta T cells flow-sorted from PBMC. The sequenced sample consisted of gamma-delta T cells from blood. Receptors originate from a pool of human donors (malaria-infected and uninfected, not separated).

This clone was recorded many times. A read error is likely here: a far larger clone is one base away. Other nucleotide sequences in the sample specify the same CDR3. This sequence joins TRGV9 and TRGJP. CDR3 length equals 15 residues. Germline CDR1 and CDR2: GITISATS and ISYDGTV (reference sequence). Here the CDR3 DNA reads TGTGCCTTGTGGGAACGAGAGTTGGGCAAAAAGATCAAGGTATTT. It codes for CALWERELGKKIKVF.

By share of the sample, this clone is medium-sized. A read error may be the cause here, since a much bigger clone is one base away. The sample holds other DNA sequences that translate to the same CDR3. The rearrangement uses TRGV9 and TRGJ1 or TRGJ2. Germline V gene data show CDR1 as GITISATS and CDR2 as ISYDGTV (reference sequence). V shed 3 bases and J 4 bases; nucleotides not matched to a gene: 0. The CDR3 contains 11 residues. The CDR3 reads CALWEYYKKLF. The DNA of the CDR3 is TGTGCCTTGTGGGAGTATTATAAGAAACTCTTT.

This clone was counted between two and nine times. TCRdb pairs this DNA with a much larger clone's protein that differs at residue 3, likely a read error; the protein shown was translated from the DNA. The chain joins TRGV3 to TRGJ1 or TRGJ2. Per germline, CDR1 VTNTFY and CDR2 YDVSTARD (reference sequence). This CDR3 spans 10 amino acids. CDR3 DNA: TGTGCCTCCTGGGGAAATAAGAAACTCTTT. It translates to CASWGNKKLF.

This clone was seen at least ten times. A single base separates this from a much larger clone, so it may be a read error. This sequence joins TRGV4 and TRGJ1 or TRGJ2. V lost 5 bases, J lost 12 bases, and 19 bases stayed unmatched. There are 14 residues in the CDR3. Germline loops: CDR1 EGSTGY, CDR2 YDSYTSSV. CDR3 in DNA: TGTGCCACCTGGGGCCCCTTACGGCTAAGCGGGAAACTCTTT. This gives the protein CATWGPLRLSGKLF.

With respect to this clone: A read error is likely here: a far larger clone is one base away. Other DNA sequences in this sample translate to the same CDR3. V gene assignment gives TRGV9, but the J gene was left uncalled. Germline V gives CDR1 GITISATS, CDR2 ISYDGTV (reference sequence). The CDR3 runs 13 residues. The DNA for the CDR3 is TGTGCCTTGTGGGAGGTGGGATATTATAAGAAGCTCTTT. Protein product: CALWEVGYYKKLF.

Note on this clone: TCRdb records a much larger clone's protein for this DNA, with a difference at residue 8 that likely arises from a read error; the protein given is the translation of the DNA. CDR3 sequence reads: CALRDQHEKLF. The CDR3 DNA follows: TGTGCCTTGCGGGATCAACATGAGAAACTCTTT. The J gene is TRGJ1 or TRGJ2, the V gene TRGV9. TCRdb carries no J gene annotation; the J gene was assigned here by matching the DNA with germline. Germline CDR1 and CDR2: GITISATS and ISYDGTV (reference sequence). This CDR3 is built from 11 residues.